This record concerns one T cell receptor (beta chain) sequence. Its matching antigen is unknown. This entry is derived from a study of cytomegalovirus exposure and HLA in healthy donors. General observations from the study: In a later analysis, HLA-associated TCR beta chains were more clonally expanded than equally common others. High specificity and sensitivity for cytomegalovirus status were reported for the classifier. The authors confirmed in vitro that a few CMV-associated chains were specific for CMV antigens. The analysis excluded some indistinguishable V segments, including TRBV6-2 and TRBV6-3.

The study ran its PCR with 60 Vbeta and 13 Jbeta primers. TCRdb keeps only in-frame clones here, not all; method: immunoSEQ multiplex PCR. Among over 65,000 clones listed, about 68% were seen once. The germline V gene has CDR1 SGDLS and CDR2 YYNGEE. The CDR3 has 14 amino acids. V lost 3 bases, J lost 6 bases, and 14 bases lay in between. The TCR originated in a woman aged 50 to 60 in good health and CMV-seropositive. The sequencing input was PBMCs. The J gene is TRBJ2-3, the V gene TRBV9; D not resolved. The CDR3 region is CASSDLVGSDTQYF. The CDR3 DNA reads TGTGCCAGCAGCGATTTAGTGGGCTCGGATACGCAGTATTTT.